The 8 T cell receptor beta chains listed next were all sequenced from one sample in a study of cytomegalovirus exposure and HLA in healthy donors. PCR used 60 Vbeta primers and 13 Jbeta primers. Profiled with immunoSEQ multiplex PCR; TCRdb holds only in-frame clones, not every one. The data contain around 200,000 clones, 70% to 85% of them singletons. The sequenced sample was PBMCs. The receptor source for this set is a girl aged 2 to 10 in good health and CMV-seronegative.

The CDR3 nucleotides are TGCGCCAGCAGCATAGGACAGGGTAAAGAGACCCAGTACTTC. Translating it yields CASSIGQGKETQYF. J is TRBJ2-5 and V is TRBV5-1; 8 bases are a match to TRBD1. The CDR3 contains 14 residues. Trimming removed 4 bases from V and 3 bases from J; junction bases left unmatched: 5. The germline V gene encodes CDR1 SGHRS and CDR2 YFSETQ.

The rearrangement joins TRBV4-2 to TRBJ1-2; TRBD1 aligns across 9 bases. The CDR3 is 14 residues long. The V segment lost 3 bases and the J segment 4 bases; nucleotides outside the gene matches: 3. Germline CDR1 reads LGHNA; CDR2 reads YNFKEQ. Written as DNA, the CDR3 is TGTGCCAGCAGCCAGGACAGGGGCTTCTATGGCTACACCTTC. This sequence encodes CASSQDRGFYGYTF.

The rearrangement joins TRBV10-1 to TRBJ2-2, with D unclear. The CDR3 covers 14 residues. Trimming removed 9 bases from V and 6 bases from J, with 17 bases in between. CDR1 is WNHNN, CDR2 SYGVQD, per germline (reference sequence). The CDR3 reads CARFRGEFSGELFF. DNA of the CDR3: TGCGCCAGATTCCGTGGAGAATTCTCCGGGGAGCTGTTTTTT.

The chain joins TRBV6-5 to TRBJ1-2; D is possibly TRBD1 (5 bases). Trimming pared 6 bases from V and 6 bases from J, leaving 11 bases between. This CDR3 comprises 12 residues. CDR1 and CDR2 (germline): MNHEY, SVGAGI. CDR3 protein: CASRLGGDGYTF. The CDR3 nucleotides read TGTGCCAGCAGGCTGGGGGGGGATGGCTACACCTTC.

This clone was seen a single time. The chain carries TRBV27 and TRBJ2-7; 8 bases match TRBD2. V shed 2 bases and J 3 bases; nucleotides not matched to a gene: 6. Looked up from germline, CDR1 is MNHEY and CDR2 is SMNVEV (reference sequence). The CDR3 sequence is 15 residues long. CDR3 residues: CASSLTAGAVYEQYF. The CDR3 DNA sequence: TGTGCCAGCAGTTTAACAGCGGGAGCGGTCTACGAGCAGTACTTC.

The chain joins TRBV19 to TRBJ2-5; D may be TRBD2 (6 bases). Germline CDR1 LNHDA, CDR2 SQIVND (reference sequence). The CDR3 is made up of 15 amino acids. V lost 3 bases and J lost 5, with 16 bases in between. DNA of the CDR3: TGTGCCAGTAGTATTTCTCGGGGAGGTGTCGAGACCCAGTACTTC. It encodes CASSISRGGVETQYF.

The chain is built from TRBV10-3 and TRBJ2-3; possible D gene TRBD2, 5 bases. Germline-derived CDR1 and CDR2 are ENHRY and SYGVKD. The CDR3 spans 16 residues. V lost 0 bases to trimming and J lost 6 bases, with 16 bases between them. CDR3 loop: CAISESAREAMDTQYF. The CDR3 nucleotides read TGTGCCATCAGTGAGTCGGCTCGGGAAGCCATGGATACGCAGTATTTT.

V is TRBV19 and J is TRBJ2-4, with TRBD1 matching 7 bases. V trimming: 3 bases; J trimming: 9 bases; junction bases outside the gene matches: 8. Germline lookup yields CDR1 LNHDA and CDR2 SQIVND (reference sequence). This CDR3 spans 14 amino acids. The CDR3 reads CASSIGTASSIQYF. CDR3 sequence (DNA): TGTGCCAGTAGTATCGGGACAGCTTCTTCCATTCAGTACTTC.